Listed below are T cell receptor beta chains from one sample, sequenced in a study of blood T cells in healthy people across ages. TCRdb independently ran MiXCR on the 5' RACE reads; one entry per CDR3 protein. The sample gives 980,000 or so distinct CDR3 sequences, roughly 48% of which show up once; roughly 13% is in the top ten. Sequencing was performed on blood. Receptors were obtained from a man younger than 45 in good health. Each CDR3 is given with its conserved first and last residue. Fields, in order: V gene, D gene, J gene, clone size, CDR3 DNA, CDR3 protein. D genes are given only for firm matches. Some rows mark clone size as missing; the rest say once, few, many or name a class of expanded clone.

v_call: TRBV9; d_call: NA; j_call: TRBJ2-7; clone_size: NA; cdr3_nt: TGTGCCAGCAGCGTAGAGTCAGACTTCTCCTACGAGCAGTACTTC; cdr3_aa: CASSVESDFSYEQYF
v_call: TRBV30; d_call: TRBD2; j_call: TRBJ2-7; clone_size: NA; cdr3_nt: TGTGCCTGGAGTCGGCGGGGGGACGAGCAGTACTTC; cdr3_aa: CAWSRRGDEQYF
v_call: TRBV5-1; d_call: NA; j_call: TRBJ2-1; clone_size: few; cdr3_nt: TGCGCCAGCAGCTTAGGGAGCGACAATGAGCAGTTCTTC; cdr3_aa: CASSLGSDNEQFF
v_call: TRBV7-2; d_call: NA; j_call: TRBJ1-5; clone_size: many; cdr3_nt: TGTGCCAGCAGTTATAGGGGGGATCAGCCCCAGCATTTT; cdr3_aa: CASSYRGDQPQHF
v_call: TRBV6-4; d_call: NA; j_call: TRBJ2-2; clone_size: NA; cdr3_nt: TGTGCCAGCAGTGAAGACGGTGACACGAACACCGGGGAGCTGTTTTTT; cdr3_aa: CASSEDGDTNTGELFF
v_call: TRBV6-1; d_call: NA; j_call: TRBJ1-1; clone_size: few; cdr3_nt: TGTGCCAGCAGCGGGGATGGCGGGGGGGGCACTGAAGCTTTCTTT; cdr3_aa: CASSGDGGGGTEAFF
v_call: TRBV29-1; d_call: NA; j_call: TRBJ1-2; clone_size: few; cdr3_nt: TGCAGCGGAGATACATCATATGGCTACACCTTC; cdr3_aa: CSGDTSYGYTF
v_call: TRBV6-2/TRBV6-3; d_call: NA; j_call: TRBJ2-7; clone_size: NA; cdr3_nt: TGTGCCAGCGTACAGACGGACAGATTCGATTCCTACGAGCAGTACTTC; cdr3_aa: CASVQTDRFDSYEQYF
v_call: TRBV3-1; d_call: TRBD1; j_call: TRBJ2-4; clone_size: many; cdr3_nt: TGTGCCAGCAGCCAGGGGGACAGGTGGGCCAAAAACATTCAGTACTTC; cdr3_aa: CASSQGDRWAKNIQYF
v_call: TRBV6-1; d_call: NA; j_call: TRBJ2-3; clone_size: few; cdr3_nt: TGTGCCAGCACCTTAATTGGGGCAGGGACAAGCACAGATACGCAGTATTTT; cdr3_aa: CASTLIGAGTSTDTQYF
v_call: TRBV20-1; d_call: NA; j_call: TRBJ2-1; clone_size: few; cdr3_nt: TGCAGTGCTAGACACTTCGCGGGGGCTTCCGCGAATGAGCAGTTCTTC; cdr3_aa: CSARHFAGASANEQFF
v_call: TRBV15; d_call: NA; j_call: TRBJ2-5; clone_size: NA; cdr3_nt: TGTGCCACCAGCAGAGATCAAAGACAGCCAGGATACAATGAGCAGTACTTC; cdr3_aa: CATSRDQRQPGYNEQYF
v_call: TRBV27; d_call: NA; j_call: TRBJ1-1; clone_size: NA; cdr3_nt: TGTGCCAGCAGTGTTACAGGGCCCTACACTGAAGCTTTCTTT; cdr3_aa: CASSVTGPYTEAFF
v_call: TRBV11-2; d_call: NA; j_call: TRBJ1-4; clone_size: NA; cdr3_nt: TGTGCCAGCAGCTTAGCGGCCGACCCTAGGCGTAATGAAAAACTGTTTTTT; cdr3_aa: CASSLAADPRRNEKLFF
v_call: TRBV20-1; d_call: TRBD1; j_call: TRBJ2-7; clone_size: NA; cdr3_nt: TGCAGTGCTAGTATAGGGGACAGGGGTCCCTACGAGCAGTACTTC; cdr3_aa: CSASIGDRGPYEQYF
v_call: TRBV2; d_call: NA; j_call: TRBJ2-1; clone_size: few; cdr3_nt: TGTGCCAGCAGTGAAGCGTCCAGGAACAATGAGCAGTTCTTC; cdr3_aa: CASSEASRNNEQFF
v_call: TRBV12-3/TRBV12-4; d_call: TRBD1; j_call: TRBJ2-7; clone_size: NA; cdr3_nt: TGTGCCAGCAGCCCACAGGGGGGACAGGGACTATATTCGCACGAGCAGTACTTC; cdr3_aa: CASSPQGGQGLYSHEQYF
v_call: TRBV5-6; d_call: NA; j_call: TRBJ1-5; clone_size: once; cdr3_nt: TGTGCCAGCCGAAAGGCGGGAAGAGGCAATCAGCCCCAGCATTTT; cdr3_aa: CASRKAGRGNQPQHF
v_call: TRBV5-1; d_call: TRBD1; j_call: TRBJ2-1; clone_size: few; cdr3_nt: TGCGCCAGCAGCTTTACCGGGACAGGGCGAAATGAGCAGTTCTTC; cdr3_aa: CASSFTGTGRNEQFF
v_call: TRBV20-1; d_call: TRBD1; j_call: TRBJ1-4; clone_size: NA; cdr3_nt: TGCAGTGCTAGTGCTTGGGACAGGGGGAATAATGAAAAACTGTTTTTT; cdr3_aa: CSASAWDRGNNEKLFF
v_call: TRBV28; d_call: TRBD2; j_call: TRBJ2-3; clone_size: NA; cdr3_nt: TGTGCCAGCAGTTCGTCAGGACTAGTGCAGTATTTT; cdr3_aa: CASSSSGLVQYF
v_call: TRBV20-1; d_call: NA; j_call: TRBJ2-1; clone_size: many; cdr3_nt: TGCAGTGCTCCACATCTCGTCAGCAGTAACTCCTACAATGAGCAGTTCTTC; cdr3_aa: CSAPHLVSSNSYNEQFF